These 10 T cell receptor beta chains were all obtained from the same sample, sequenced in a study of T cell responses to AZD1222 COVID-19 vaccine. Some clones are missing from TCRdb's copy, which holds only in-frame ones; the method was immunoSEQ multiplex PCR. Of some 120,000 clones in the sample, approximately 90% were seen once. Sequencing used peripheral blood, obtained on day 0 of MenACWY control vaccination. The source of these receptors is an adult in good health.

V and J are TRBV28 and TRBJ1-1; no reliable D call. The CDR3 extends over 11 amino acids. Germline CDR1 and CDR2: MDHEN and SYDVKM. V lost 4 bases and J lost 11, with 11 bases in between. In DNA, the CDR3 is TGTGCCAGCAGTTCCAAGTTTTGGGCTTTCTTT. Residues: CASSSKFWAFF.

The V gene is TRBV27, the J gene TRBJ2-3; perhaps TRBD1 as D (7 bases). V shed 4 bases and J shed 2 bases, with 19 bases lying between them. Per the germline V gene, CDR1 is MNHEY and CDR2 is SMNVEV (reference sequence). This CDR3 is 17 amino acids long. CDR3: CASSSRDSDILTDTQYF. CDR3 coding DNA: TGTGCCAGCAGTTCGCGGGACAGCGACATACTCACAGATACGCAGTATTTT.

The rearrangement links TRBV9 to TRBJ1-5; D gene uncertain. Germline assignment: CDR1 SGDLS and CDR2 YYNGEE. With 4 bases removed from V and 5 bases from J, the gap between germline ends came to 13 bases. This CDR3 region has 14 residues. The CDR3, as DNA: TGTGCCAGCAGCTCTCACGTGGGAGATCAGCCCCAGCATTTT. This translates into CASSSHVGDQPQHF.

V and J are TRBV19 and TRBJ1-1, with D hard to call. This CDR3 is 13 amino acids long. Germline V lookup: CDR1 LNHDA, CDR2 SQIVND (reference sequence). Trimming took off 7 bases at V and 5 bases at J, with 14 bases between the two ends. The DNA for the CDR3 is TGTGCCAGTACTTTGAATGGAAAGACTGAAGCTTTCTTT. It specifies CASTLNGKTEAFF.

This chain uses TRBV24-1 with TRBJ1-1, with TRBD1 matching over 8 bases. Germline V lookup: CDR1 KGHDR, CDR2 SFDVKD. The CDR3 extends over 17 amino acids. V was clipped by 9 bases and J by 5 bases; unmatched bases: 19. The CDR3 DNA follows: TGTGCCACCTCCAGCTCTCCCTCGACAGGGGTTTATACTGAAGCTTTCTTT. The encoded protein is CATSSSPSTGVYTEAFF.

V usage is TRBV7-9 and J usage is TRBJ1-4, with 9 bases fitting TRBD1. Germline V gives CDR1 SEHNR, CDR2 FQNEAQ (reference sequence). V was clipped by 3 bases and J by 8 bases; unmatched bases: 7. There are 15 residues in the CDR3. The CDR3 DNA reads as TGTGCCAGCAGCTTGCTGGGACAGGGATCCGAAAAACTGTTTTTT. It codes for CASSLLGQGSEKLFF.

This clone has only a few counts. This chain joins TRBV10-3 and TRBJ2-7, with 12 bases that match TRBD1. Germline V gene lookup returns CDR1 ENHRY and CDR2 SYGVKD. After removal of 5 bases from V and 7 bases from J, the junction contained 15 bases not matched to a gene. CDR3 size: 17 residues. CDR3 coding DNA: TGTGCCATCAGTCCCGGGGCCGGGGGACAGGGGGCGCCTGAGCAGTACTTC. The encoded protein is CAISPGAGGQGAPEQYF.

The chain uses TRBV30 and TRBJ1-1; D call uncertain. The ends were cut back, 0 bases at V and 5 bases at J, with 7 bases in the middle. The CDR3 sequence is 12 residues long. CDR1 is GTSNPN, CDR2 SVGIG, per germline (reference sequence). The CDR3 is CAWSVMGTEAFF. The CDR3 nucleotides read TGTGCCTGGAGTGTTATGGGGACTGAAGCTTTCTTT.

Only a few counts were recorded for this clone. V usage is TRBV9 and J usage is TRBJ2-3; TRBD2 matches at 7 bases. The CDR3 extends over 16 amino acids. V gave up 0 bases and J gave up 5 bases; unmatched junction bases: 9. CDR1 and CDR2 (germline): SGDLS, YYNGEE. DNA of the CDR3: TGTGCCAGCAGCGTAGCGGAGAAGCGGGGTGGAGATACGCAGTATTTT. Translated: CASSVAEKRGGDTQYF.

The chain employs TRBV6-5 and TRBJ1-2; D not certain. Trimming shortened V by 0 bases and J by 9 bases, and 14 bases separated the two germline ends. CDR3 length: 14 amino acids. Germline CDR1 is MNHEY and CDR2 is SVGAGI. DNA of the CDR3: TGTGCCAGCAGTTACTCGTCGGATACCCCTCGCTACACCTTC. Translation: CASSYSSDTPRYTF.